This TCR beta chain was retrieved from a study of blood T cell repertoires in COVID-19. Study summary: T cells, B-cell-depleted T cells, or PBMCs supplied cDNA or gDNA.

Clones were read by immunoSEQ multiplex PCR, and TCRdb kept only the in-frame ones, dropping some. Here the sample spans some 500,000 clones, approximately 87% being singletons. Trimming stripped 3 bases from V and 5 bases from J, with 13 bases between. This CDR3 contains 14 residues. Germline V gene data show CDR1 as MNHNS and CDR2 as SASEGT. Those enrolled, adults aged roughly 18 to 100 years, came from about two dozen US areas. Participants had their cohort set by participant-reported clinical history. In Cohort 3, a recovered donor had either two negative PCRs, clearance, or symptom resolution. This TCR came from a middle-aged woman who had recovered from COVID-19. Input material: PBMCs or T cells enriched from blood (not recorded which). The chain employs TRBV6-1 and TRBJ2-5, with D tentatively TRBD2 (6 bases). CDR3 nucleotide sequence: TGTGCCAGCAGTGACGTCGGCGGGGACGAGACCCAGTACTTC. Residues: CASSDVGGDETQYF.